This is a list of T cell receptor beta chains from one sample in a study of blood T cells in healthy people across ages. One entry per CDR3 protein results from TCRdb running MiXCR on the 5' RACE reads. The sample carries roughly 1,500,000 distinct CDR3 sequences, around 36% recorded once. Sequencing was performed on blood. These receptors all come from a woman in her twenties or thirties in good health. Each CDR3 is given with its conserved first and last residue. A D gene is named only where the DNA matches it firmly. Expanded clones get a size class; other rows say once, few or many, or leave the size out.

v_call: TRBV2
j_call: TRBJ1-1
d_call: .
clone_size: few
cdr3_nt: TGTGCCAACCGAGTTGCGGCTAACACTGAAGCTTTCTTT
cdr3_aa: CANRVAANTEAFF

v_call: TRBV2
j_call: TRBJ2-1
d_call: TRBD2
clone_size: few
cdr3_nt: TGTGCCAGCAGTGGTTCGCGGGAGGGCGAATACAATGAGCAGTTCTTC
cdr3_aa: CASSGSREGEYNEQFF

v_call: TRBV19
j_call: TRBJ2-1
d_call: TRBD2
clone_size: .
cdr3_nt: TGTGCCACCAGTAGCGGGAGCAATGAGCAGTTCTTC
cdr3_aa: CATSSGSNEQFF

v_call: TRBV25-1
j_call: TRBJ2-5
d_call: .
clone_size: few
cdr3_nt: TGTGCCAGCAACAGTGAACTATTATCAGAGACCCAGTACTTC
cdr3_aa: CASNSELLSETQYF

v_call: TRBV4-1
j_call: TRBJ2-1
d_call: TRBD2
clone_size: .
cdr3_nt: TGCGCCAGCAGCCAAGGAATATTTGGGGCTAGCGGGATAAATGAGCAGTTCTTC
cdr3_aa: CASSQGIFGASGINEQFF

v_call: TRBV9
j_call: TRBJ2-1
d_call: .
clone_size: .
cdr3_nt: TGTGCCAGCAGCACCCGACAGATGAACTACAATGAGCAGTTCTTC
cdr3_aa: CASSTRQMNYNEQFF

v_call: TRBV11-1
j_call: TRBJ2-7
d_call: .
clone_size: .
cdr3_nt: TGTGCCAGCAGCTTATTCGGGCGGGGCTCCTACGAGCAGTACTTC
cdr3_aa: CASSLFGRGSYEQYF

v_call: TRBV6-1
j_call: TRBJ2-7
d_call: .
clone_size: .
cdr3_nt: TGTGCCAGCAGTGAAGGCACGAAAACATCTCACGAGCAGTACTTC
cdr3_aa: CASSEGTKTSHEQYF

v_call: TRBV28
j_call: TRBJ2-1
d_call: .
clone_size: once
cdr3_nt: TGTGCCATCTCGAGGGGGTATACACCGCAGGGAGAGCAGTTCTTC
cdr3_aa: CAISRGYTPQGEQFF

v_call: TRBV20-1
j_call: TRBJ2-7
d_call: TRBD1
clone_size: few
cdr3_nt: TGCAGTGCTAGAGATCCTAGAGGGACAGGTTACGAGCAGTACTTC
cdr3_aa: CSARDPRGTGYEQYF

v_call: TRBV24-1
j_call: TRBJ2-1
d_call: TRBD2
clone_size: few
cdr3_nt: TGTGCCACCAGTGATTTTAGCGGGAGCTCCTACAATGAGCAGTTCTTC
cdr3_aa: CATSDFSGSSYNEQFF

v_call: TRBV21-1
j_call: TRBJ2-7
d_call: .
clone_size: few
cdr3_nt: TGTGCCAGCAGCAAATGCCGCAGGGGGCACGAGCAGTACTTC
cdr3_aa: CASSKCRRGHEQYF

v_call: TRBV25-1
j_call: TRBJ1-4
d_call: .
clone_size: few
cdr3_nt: TGTGCCAGCAACCTACGGGGTCTGGGGGAAAAACTGTTTTTT
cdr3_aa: CASNLRGLGEKLFF

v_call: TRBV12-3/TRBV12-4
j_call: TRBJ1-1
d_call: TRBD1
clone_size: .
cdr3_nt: TGTGCCAGCAGTTTGGGGACAGGAGGAGGGAGCACTGAAGCTTTCTTT
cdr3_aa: CASSLGTGGGSTEAFF

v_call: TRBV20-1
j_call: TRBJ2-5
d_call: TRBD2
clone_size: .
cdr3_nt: TGCAGTGCTAGACTTGGGACTAGCGGGGAAGAGACCCAGTACTTC
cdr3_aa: CSARLGTSGEETQYF

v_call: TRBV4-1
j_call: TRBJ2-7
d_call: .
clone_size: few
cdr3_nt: TGCGCCAGCAGCCAAGGGGGGGCGAGGGGGTCTAGGGACGAGCAGTACTTC
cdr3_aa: CASSQGGARGSRDEQYF

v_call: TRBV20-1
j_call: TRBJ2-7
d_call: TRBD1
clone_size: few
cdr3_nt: TGCAGTGCTAGAGATTCGAGGACAGGGGGTTCCTACGAGCAGTACTTC
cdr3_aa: CSARDSRTGGSYEQYF

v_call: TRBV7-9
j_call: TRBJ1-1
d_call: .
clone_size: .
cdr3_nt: TGTGCCAGCAGCTTAATTTTCCCGGGAGCTTTCTTT
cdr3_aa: CASSLIFPGAFF

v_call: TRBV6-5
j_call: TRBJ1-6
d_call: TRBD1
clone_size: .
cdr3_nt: TGTGCCAGCCGGGACAGGGGATTAAATTCACCCCTCCACTTT
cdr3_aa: CASRDRGLNSPLHF

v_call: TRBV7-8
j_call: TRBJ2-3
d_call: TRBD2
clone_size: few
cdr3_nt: TGTGCCAGCAGCCGTAAGACTAGCGGAGATAGCACAGATACGCAGTATTTT
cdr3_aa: CASSRKTSGDSTDTQYF

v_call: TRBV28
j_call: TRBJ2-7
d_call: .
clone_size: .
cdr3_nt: TGTGCCTGCGAGGACTATGCTACGCTCGAGCAGTACTTC
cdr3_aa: CACEDYATLEQYF

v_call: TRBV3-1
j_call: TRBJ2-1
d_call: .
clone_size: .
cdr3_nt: TGTGCCAGCAGCCAAGGCGAAGGGGTCAATGAGCAGTTCTTC
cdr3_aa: CASSQGEGVNEQFF

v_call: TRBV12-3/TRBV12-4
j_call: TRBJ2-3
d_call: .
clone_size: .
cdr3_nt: TGTGCCAGCAGTTCGAGGGGGAGAGATACGCAGTATTTT
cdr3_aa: CASSSRGRDTQYF

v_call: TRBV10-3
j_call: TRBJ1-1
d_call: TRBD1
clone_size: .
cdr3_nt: TGTGCCATCAGTGGGACAGGTCGGCCCATGGTGAACACTGAAGCTTTCTTT
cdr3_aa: CAISGTGRPMVNTEAFF

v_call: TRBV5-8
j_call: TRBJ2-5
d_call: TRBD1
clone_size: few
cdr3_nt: TGTGCCAGCAGCGGGGAACTAACAGGGGAAGAGACCCAGTACTTC
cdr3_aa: CASSGELTGEETQYF

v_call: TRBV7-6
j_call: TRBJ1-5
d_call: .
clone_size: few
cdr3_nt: TGTGCCAGCAGCTTAGCGCCTCAGGTTAATCAGCCCCAGCATTTT
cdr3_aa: CASSLAPQVNQPQHF

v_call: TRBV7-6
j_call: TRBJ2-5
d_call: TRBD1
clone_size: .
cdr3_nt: TGTGCCAGCAGCCGACGCCAGGGGGCAGAGACCCAGTACTTC
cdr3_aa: CASSRRQGAETQYF

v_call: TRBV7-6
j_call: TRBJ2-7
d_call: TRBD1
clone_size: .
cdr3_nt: TGTGCCAGCATGCTGACAGGGGTATCCGAGCAGTACTTC
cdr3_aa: CASMLTGVSEQYF

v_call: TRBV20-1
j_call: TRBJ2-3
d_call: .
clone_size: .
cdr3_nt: TGCAGTGCTAGATCCCAGGGAACAGATACGCAGTATTTT
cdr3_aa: CSARSQGTDTQYF

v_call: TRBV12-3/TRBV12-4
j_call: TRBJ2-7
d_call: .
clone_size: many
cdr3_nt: TGTGCCAGCAGTTTTGGCGCCTCCTACGAGCAGTACTTC
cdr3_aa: CASSFGASYEQYF

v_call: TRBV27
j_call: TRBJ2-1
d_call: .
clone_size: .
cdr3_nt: TGTGCCAGCGGGACCTCCGGGGCCCCTAACGGCAATGAGCAGTTCTTC
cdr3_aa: CASGTSGAPNGNEQFF

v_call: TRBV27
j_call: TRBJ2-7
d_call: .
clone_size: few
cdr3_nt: TGTGCCACCTGGTCTGGGGGCGAGCAGTACTTC
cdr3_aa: CATWSGGEQYF

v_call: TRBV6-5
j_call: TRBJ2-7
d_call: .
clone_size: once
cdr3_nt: TGTGCCAGCAGTTACTCGATTTACGGGAGTTCCTACGAGCAGTACTTC
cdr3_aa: CASSYSIYGSSYEQYF

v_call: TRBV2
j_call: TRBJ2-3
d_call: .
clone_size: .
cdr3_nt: TGTGCCACCTCGGAGGGGGACGGAGCGCAGTATTTT
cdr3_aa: CATSEGDGAQYF

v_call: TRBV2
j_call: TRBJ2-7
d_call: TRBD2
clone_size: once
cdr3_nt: TGTGCCAGCAGTGAAGCGCCCTGGGACTACAGCTCCTACGAGCAGTACTTC
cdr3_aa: CASSEAPWDYSSYEQYF

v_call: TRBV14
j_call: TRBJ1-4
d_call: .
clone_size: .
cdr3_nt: TGTGCCAGCAGCCAACCCCAGGGGACGGAACTGTTTTTT
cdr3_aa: CASSQPQGTELFF

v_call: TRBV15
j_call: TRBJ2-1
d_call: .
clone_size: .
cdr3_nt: TGTGCCACCAGCAGAGATCCGGGGGTCCTCGCCTACAATGAGCAGTTCTTC
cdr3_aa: CATSRDPGVLAYNEQFF

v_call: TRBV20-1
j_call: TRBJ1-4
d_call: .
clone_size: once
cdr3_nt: TGCAGTGCTAGGGAGACAGAGGGGAGGGGAAAACTGTTTTTT
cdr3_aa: CSARETEGRGKLFF

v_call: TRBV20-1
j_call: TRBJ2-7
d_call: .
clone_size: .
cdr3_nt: TGCAGTGCTAGAGATCCCCTCCGGGGGTATGAGCAGTACTTC
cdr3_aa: CSARDPLRGYEQYF

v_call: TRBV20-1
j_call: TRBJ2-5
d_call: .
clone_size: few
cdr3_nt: TGCAGTGCTAGCGATCCAAGAGGGGTACAAGAGACCCAGTACTTC
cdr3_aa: CSASDPRGVQETQYF

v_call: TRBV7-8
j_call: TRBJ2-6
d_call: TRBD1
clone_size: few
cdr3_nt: TGTGCCAGCACCTCGACAGGGTCTGGGGCCAACGTCCTGACTTTC
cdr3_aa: CASTSTGSGANVLTF